A single sample gave rise to the 30 T cell receptor beta chains below, sequenced in a study of vaccination effects on CD4 cells after COVID-19. Antigen-specific CD4+ T cell clonotypes were called by their expansion after viral peptide-pool culture in ViraFEST. Investigators separated out CD4+ T cells once around 11 days of culture had passed. Vaccinated participants had no history of SARS-CoV-2 infection and tested negative for nucleocapsid antibodies. What these receptors recognize is not known. TCRdb's copy holds only in-frame clones and misses some; the assay was immunoSEQ multiplex PCR. Of 52,000 or so clones in the sample, roughly 70% were seen once. This material consisted of CD4+ T cells from PBMCs cultured with SARS-CoV-2 spike peptides, taken before COVID-19 vaccination. These receptors were collected from a human donor who received a COVID-19 vaccine.

This clone was seen a few times. CDR3 in DNA: TGTGCCATTCGGACAGGGGGGAATTCACCCCTCCACTTT. Its protein is CAIRTGGNSPLHF. This chain connects TRBV7-9 to TRBJ1-6; 10 bases are a match to TRBD1. Trimming at V came to 10 bases and at J to 7 bases, leaving 4 bases not matched to a gene. Germline values: CDR1 SEHNR, CDR2 FQNEAQ (reference sequence). The CDR3 consists of 13 residues. The whole variable domain, remainder taken from reference TRBV7-9 and TRBJ1-6, is DTGVSQNPRHKITKRGQNVTFRCDPISEHNRLYWYRQTLGQGPEFLTYFQNEAQLEKSRLLSDRFSAERPKGSFSTLEIQRTEQGDSAMYLCAIRTGGNSPLHFGNGTRLTVT.

The chain links TRBV5-1 to TRBJ1-1; no clear D gene. Trimming removed 0 bases from V and 0 bases from J, with 3 bases in between. Germline CDR1 and CDR2: SGHRS and YFSETQ. The length of the CDR3 is 13 residues. The CDR3 coding sequence is TGCGCCAGCAGCTTGGAAGTGAACACTGAAGCTTTCTTT. It yields the protein CASSLEVNTEAFF.

The V call is TRBV24-1, the J call TRBJ1-3, with no clear D. Per germline, CDR1 KGHDR and CDR2 SFDVKD. CDR3 length equals 18 residues. The chain's CDR3 is CLSTSLNRRWRAGNTIYF. CDR3 sequence (DNA): TGTTTATCCACCAGTTTGAATCGTAGGTGGAGGGCCGGAAACACCATATATTTT.

CDR3 coding DNA: TGTGCCAGCAGTTACGGGACTAGCGGGGGTACGTTCTTC. Amino acids: CASSYGTSGGTFF. This chain joins TRBV6-5 and TRBJ2-1, with 14 nucleotides matching TRBD2. Germline loops: CDR1 MNHEY, CDR2 SVGAGI. V lost 2 bases and J lost 15; bases outside the gene matches: 3. CDR3 length: 13 residues.

This clone was seen once. This chain links TRBV18 with TRBJ2-7; possible D gene TRBD1, 6 bases. V gave up 3 bases and J gave up 3 bases, with 15 bases separating them. Germline assignment: CDR1 KGHSH and CDR2 LQKENI. CDR3 length: 15 amino acids. The CDR3: CASSPSRDTNYEQYF. In nucleotides, the CDR3 is TGTGCCAGCTCACCCTCCCGGGACACTAACTACGAGCAGTACTTC.

The gene calls are TRBV20-1 and TRBJ1-1; perhaps TRBD1 as D (6 bases). From germline, CDR1 is DFQATT and CDR2 SNEGSKA (reference sequence). V was pared by 6 bases and J by 11 bases, with 13 bases between. The CDR3 runs 10 residues. The CDR3 sequence is CSAPTGNAFF. The CDR3 coding sequence is TGCAGTGCGCCCACAGGGAACGCTTTCTTT.

The rearrangement links TRBV5-1 to TRBJ2-3; perhaps TRBD1 as D (6 bases). V dropped 4 bases and J dropped 3 bases, with 15 bases sitting between them. Germline values: CDR1 SGHRS, CDR2 YFSETQ. This CDR3 spans 15 amino acids. In nucleotides, the CDR3 is TGCGCCAGCAGCCCCCAGACAGGAGCAACAGATACGCAGTATTTT. Protein product: CASSPQTGATDTQYF.

V usage is TRBV29-1 and J usage is TRBJ1-2; 7 bases are a match to TRBD1. The CDR3 extends over 12 amino acids. V trimming: 7 bases; J trimming: 8 bases; junction bases outside the gene matches: 10. Per the germline V gene, CDR1 is SQVTM and CDR2 is ANQGSEA. For the CDR3, the DNA is TGCAGCGGGAAACAGGGGTGGGGCGGCTACACCTTC. It yields the protein CSGKQGWGGYTF.

This chain uses TRBV27 with TRBJ1-6; unclear D gene. The CDR3 spans 18 residues. Between the trimmed V and J ends, which lost 0 bases and 6 bases, there was a span of 18 bases. In germline, CDR1 is MNHEY, CDR2 SMNVEV (reference sequence). The chain's CDR3 is CASSLSIPRRGTNSPLHF. The CDR3 DNA follows: TGTGCCAGCAGTTTATCGATCCCTCGTCGCGGCACTAATTCACCCCTCCACTTT.

This sequence joins TRBV7-9 and TRBJ1-2; 9 bases agree with TRBD1. This CDR3 has 19 amino acids. The V gene end was trimmed by 1 base and the J gene end by 7 bases; junction bases not matched to a gene: 19. The germline CDR1 and CDR2 sequences are SEHNR and FQNEAQ (reference sequence). In nucleotides, the CDR3 is TGTGCCAGCAGCTTAGGGCGTGGGCTCCGACAGGGGGGTTCCCTTGGCTACACCTTC. Encoded protein: CASSLGRGLRQGGSLGYTF.

Note on this clone: Other DNA sequences from this sample encode an identical CDR3 as well. The chain recombines TRBV5-1 with TRBJ1-2, with TRBD1 identical over 9 bases. Germline loops: CDR1 SGHRS, CDR2 YFSETQ. Trimming at V came to 3 bases and at J to 0 bases, leaving 3 bases not matched to a gene. CDR3 size: 15 residues. The DNA for the CDR3 is TGCGCCAGCAGCTCTCGACAGGGGGCTAACTATGGCTACACCTTC. Amino acid sequence: CASSSRQGANYGYTF.

This chain joins TRBV14 and TRBJ1-2; unclear D gene. Germline-derived CDR1 and CDR2 are SGHDN and FVKESK. V gave up 4 bases and J gave up 4 bases, with 10 bases separating them. The length of the CDR3 is 13 residues. CDR3 amino acids: CASSLGPIYGYTF. In DNA form, the CDR3 reads TGTGCCAGCAGCCTCGGACCGATCTATGGCTACACCTTC. The whole variable domain, remainder taken from reference TRBV14 and TRBJ1-2, is EAGVTQFPSHSVIEKGQTVTLRCDPISGHDNLYWYRRVMGKEIKFLLHFVKESKQDESGMPNNRFLAERTGGTYSTLKVQPAELEDSGVYFCASSLGPIYGYTFGSGTRLTVV.

The chain carries TRBV28 and TRBJ1-2, with a weak D call TRBD1 (5 bases). The germline gives CDR1 MDHEN, CDR2 SYDVKM. V was clipped by 7 bases and J by 5 bases, with 20 bases between them. The CDR3 length is 15 residues. The CDR3 spells CASTSQGWGNYGYTF. The CDR3 DNA reads as TGTGCCAGCACCTCCCAGGGTTGGGGAAATTATGGCTACACCTTC.

This chain joins TRBV6-2 or TRBV6-3 and TRBJ1-5, with 9 bases that match TRBD1. V was pared by 5 bases and J by 0 bases, with 5 bases of the junction left unmatched. This CDR3 comprises 16 residues. Germline V CDR1 and CDR2: MNHEY, SVGEGT. The CDR3 DNA reads as TGTGCCAGCAGTCACAGGGGGCGTCTTAGCAATCAGCCCCAGCATTTT. Its protein is CASSHRGRLSNQPQHF.

This clone has more than one count but fewer than ten. The chain links TRBV29-1 to TRBJ2-7, with D perhaps TRBD2 (6 bases). V was shortened by 1 base and J by 6 bases, with 22 bases between the two germline ends. This CDR3 spans 16 amino acids. Germline CDR1 SQVTM, CDR2 ANQGSEA. CDR3 region: CSVEGGVAGRWGEQYF. The CDR3 DNA follows: TGCAGCGTTGAAGGCGGGGTGGCAGGCAGATGGGGCGAGCAGTACTTC.

DNA for the CDR3: TGTGCCAGCAGCCATCCCTTCGGGGGACACGGATCTCTCCACGAGCAGTACTTC. Amino acids: CASSHPFGGHGSLHEQYF. The genes are TRBV14 and TRBJ2-7, with D perhaps TRBD1 or TRBD2 (6 bases each). Trimming removed 3 bases from V and 5 bases from J, with 26 bases in between. Germline assignment: CDR1 SGHDN and CDR2 FVKESK. The CDR3 runs 18 residues.

This rearrangement joins TRBV25-1 to TRBJ2-1, with 12 bases fitting TRBD1. The CDR3 sequence is 17 residues long. The J segment lost 8 bases and the V segment lost 6 bases, leaving 14 bases of the junction unmatched. In germline, CDR1 is MGHDK, CDR2 SYGVNS. In DNA form, the CDR3 reads TGTGCCAGCAGCTTTGGGACAGGGGGCCCCTTCTCCGATGAGCAGTTCTTC. This translates into CASSFGTGGPFSDEQFF.

The V gene is TRBV4-2, the J gene TRBJ2-5; 7 nucleotides match TRBD2. Trimming removed 1 base from V and 4 bases from J; junction bases left unmatched: 6. The CDR3 covers 15 residues. CDR1 and CDR2 from the germline V gene are LGHNA and YNFKEQ. CDR3 in DNA: TGTGCCAGCAGCCAAGCCCCTGCGGGAGTAGAGACCCAGTACTTC. Residues: CASSQAPAGVETQYF.

The chain employs TRBV19 and TRBJ1-5; D gene unclear. CDR3 length: 14 amino acids. CDR1 LNHDA and CDR2 SQIVND come from the germline V gene (reference sequence). Trimming took 7 bases from V and 0 from J, leaving 10 bases between them. Here the CDR3 reads CASIMVNSNQPQHF. CDR3 DNA: TGTGCCAGTATTATGGTTAATAGCAATCAGCCCCAGCATTTT. Based on the CDR3 plus reference TRBV19 and TRBJ1-5, the full variable domain is DGGITQSPKYLFRKEGQNVTLSCEQNLNHDAMYWYRQDPGQGLRLIYYSQIVNDFQKGDIAEGYSVSREKKESFPLTVTSAQKNPTAFYLCASIMVNSNQPQHFGDGTRLSIL.

The DNA for the CDR3 is TGTGCCAGCAGCCGCTCCTACGAGCAGTACTTC. Protein sequence: CASSRSYEQYF. V is TRBV7-2 and J is TRBJ2-7, with unresolved D. In germline, CDR1 is SGHTA, CDR2 FQGNSA. Trimming took off 5 bases at V and 0 bases at J, with 2 bases between the two ends. The CDR3 is 11 amino acids.

The chain employs TRBV19 and TRBJ2-3, with no clear D. V was cut by 4 bases and J by 4 bases, with 12 bases left in between. The V gene's germline CDR1 is LNHDA and CDR2 SQIVND (reference sequence). The CDR3 runs to 14 residues. The DNA of the CDR3 is TGTGCCAGTAGTAGGCAGGCTGTCGCAGATACGCAGTATTTT. Translation: CASSRQAVADTQYF.

This chain uses TRBV12-3 or TRBV12-4 with TRBJ2-3; D is undetermined. There are 13 residues in the CDR3. The V end was cut by 8 bases, the J end by 0 bases, with 9 bases between. The CDR3, as DNA: TGTGCCAGCGACGGAACTAGCACAGATACGCAGTATTTT. This gives the protein CASDGTSTDTQYF.

This chain's CDR3 is CSASWYRDIDRELFF. The DNA for the CDR3 is TGCAGTGCTAGTTGGTACAGGGATATCGATAGGGAGCTGTTTTTT. This chain links TRBV20-1 with TRBJ2-2; TRBD1 might be the D (6 bases). This CDR3 has 15 amino acids. Germline V gene sequence: CDR1 DFQATT, CDR2 SNEGSKA (reference sequence). Trimming cost V 3 bases and J 9 bases, with 20 bases left between them.

V gene TRBV19 combines with J gene TRBJ2-7, with D maybe TRBD2 (6 bases). The CDR3 sequence is 16 residues long. Trimming left V 6 bases short and J 3 bases short, with 21 bases between. Germline V lookup: CDR1 LNHDA, CDR2 SQIVND (reference sequence). CDR3 protein: CASSQSAGGSGYEQYF. The CDR3, as DNA: TGTGCCAGTAGCCAATCCGCCGGGGGTAGCGGCTACGAGCAGTACTTC.

J is TRBJ2-7 and V is TRBV12-3 or TRBV12-4; D may be TRBD2 (5 bases). This CDR3 region has 11 residues. V was clipped by 3 bases and J by 6 bases, with 6 bases between them. CDR3 region: CASSLRAEQYF. Written as DNA, the CDR3 is TGTGCCAGCAGTTTGAGGGCCGAGCAGTACTTC.

V usage is TRBV28 and J usage is TRBJ1-2, with D possibly being TRBD1 (6 bases). Trimming left V 7 bases short and J 3 bases short, with 12 bases between. This CDR3 has 13 amino acids. Per the germline V gene, CDR1 is MDHEN and CDR2 is SYDVKM. The CDR3 loop reads CASKRQAHYGYTF. CDR3 bases: TGTGCCAGCAAAAGACAGGCGCACTATGGCTACACCTTC.

This clone was picked up a small number of times. V is TRBV19 and J is TRBJ2-1, with D tentatively TRBD1 (5 bases). V shed 3 bases and J shed 12 bases, with 12 bases lying between them. CDR1 LNHDA and CDR2 SQIVND come from the germline V gene (reference sequence). The CDR3 loop spans 12 amino acids. CDR3 amino acids: CASSISWGGQFF. The CDR3 DNA reads as TGTGCCAGTAGTATTAGCTGGGGCGGGCAGTTCTTC.

The CDR3 nucleotides are TGTGCCAGCAGCCCCTCCCGGGACACCGGGGAGCTGTTTTTT. Protein sequence: CASSPSRDTGELFF. V gene TRBV6-5 combines with J gene TRBJ2-2, with D unclear. V gave up 6 bases and J gave up 3 bases, with 11 bases separating them. The CDR3 length is 14 residues. From germline, CDR1 is MNHEY and CDR2 SVGAGI.

The J gene is TRBJ2-2, the V gene TRBV19; D not resolved. The CDR3 length is 15 residues. Germline values: CDR1 LNHDA, CDR2 SQIVND (reference sequence). V was pared by 3 bases and J by 1 base, with 9 bases between. CDR3 sequence: CASSILALNTGELFF. CDR3 nucleotides: TGTGCCAGTAGTATCTTAGCCCTGAACACCGGGGAGCTGTTTTTT.

The count of this clone is one. The J gene is TRBJ2-1, the V gene TRBV4-3, with 7 bases fitting TRBD1. Germline V CDR1 and CDR2: LGHNA, YSLEER. V lost 0 bases to trimming and J lost 2 bases; unmatched junction nucleotides: 7. The CDR3 consists of 17 residues. CDR3 nucleotide sequence: TGCGCCAGCAGCCAAGATCTGCTGGGACAGACCTACAATGAGCAGTTCTTC. Protein product: CASSQDLLGQTYNEQFF.